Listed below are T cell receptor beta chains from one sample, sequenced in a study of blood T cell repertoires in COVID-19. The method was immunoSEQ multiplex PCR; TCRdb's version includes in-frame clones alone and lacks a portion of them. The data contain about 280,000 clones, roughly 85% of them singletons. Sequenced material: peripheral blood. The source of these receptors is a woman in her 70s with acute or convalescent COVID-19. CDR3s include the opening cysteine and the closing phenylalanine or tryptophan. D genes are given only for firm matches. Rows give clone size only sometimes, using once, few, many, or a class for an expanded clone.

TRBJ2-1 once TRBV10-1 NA TGCGCCAGCAGTGTTTCCAGGGGCCCAATCCGCGGTGAGCAGTTCTTC CASSVSRGPIRGEQFF
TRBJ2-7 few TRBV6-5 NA TGTGCCACCATGCAGGGAGGCGAGCAGTACTTC CATMQGGEQYF
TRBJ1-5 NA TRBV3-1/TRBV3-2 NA TGTGCCAGCAGCCAAGCAGGGATTGGGCAGCCCCAGCATTTT CASSQAGIGQPQHF
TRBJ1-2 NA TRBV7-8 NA TGTGCCAGCAGCTTAGCGCGGCAGGCGGGGAAAGGAGGCTACACCTTC CASSLARQAGKGGYTF
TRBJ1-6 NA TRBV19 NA TGTGCCAGTAGTACAATAAGACCGTACAGGGAGACCCGCTTT CASSTIRPYRETRF
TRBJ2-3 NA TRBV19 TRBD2 TGTGCCAGTACGAGCGGGGGGAGAGATACGCAGTATTTT CASTSGGRDTQYF
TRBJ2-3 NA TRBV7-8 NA TGTGCCAGCAGCTTAGATGGTAATAGCGGCACAGATACGCAGTATTTT CASSLDGNSGTDTQYF
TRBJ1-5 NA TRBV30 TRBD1 TGTGCCTGGGGAGACAGGGGTGCGCAGCCCCAGCATTTT CAWGDRGAQPQHF
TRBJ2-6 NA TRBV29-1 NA TGCAGCGTTGACGGGGGGCGCGGGGCCAACGTCCTGACTTTC CSVDGGRGANVLTF
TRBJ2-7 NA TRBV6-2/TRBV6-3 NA TGTGCCAGCAGTTACCTCCCAGGTCGCTACGAGCAGTACTTC CASSYLPGRYEQYF
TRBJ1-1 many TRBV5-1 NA TGCGCCAGCAGCCTCACACGGAACACTGAAGCTTTCTTT CASSLTRNTEAFF
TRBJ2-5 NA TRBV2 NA TGTGCCAGCAGTGTAGAAGAGACCCAGTACTTC CASSVEETQYF
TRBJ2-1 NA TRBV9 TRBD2 TGTGCCAGCAGCGTAGGGGGCGGGGGAGCCTACAATGAGCAGTTCTTC CASSVGGGGAYNEQFF
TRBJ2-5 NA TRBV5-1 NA TGCGCCAGCAGGAGGACAGCTCAAGAGACCCAGTACTTC CASRRTAQETQYF
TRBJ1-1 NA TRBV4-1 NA TGCGCCAGCAGCCACTCCAGGGGAGCTTTCTTT CASSHSRGAFF
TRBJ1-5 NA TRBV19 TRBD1 TGTGCCAGTAGTATACCGGGACAGGGGTATCAGCCCCAGCATTTT CASSIPGQGYQPQHF
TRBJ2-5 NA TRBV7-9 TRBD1 TGTGCCAGCAGCTTCCCGAGGACAGGGGCCGTTGTCGAGACCCAGTACTTC CASSFPRTGAVVETQYF
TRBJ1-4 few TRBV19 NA TGTGCCAGTAGTATAGATGCGGAAAAACTGTTTTTT CASSIDAEKLFF
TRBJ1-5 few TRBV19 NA TGTGCCAGTAGTATTTATGGACAGTCGGGGTACCCCCAGCATTTT CASSIYGQSGYPQHF
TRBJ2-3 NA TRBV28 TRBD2 TGTGCCAGCAGTCCCCTACTAGCGGGGGCCACAGATACGCAGTATTTT CASSPLLAGATDTQYF
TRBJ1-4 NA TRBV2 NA TGTGCCAGCAGTGTTGAGGGAACTAATGAAAAACTGTTTTTT CASSVEGTNEKLFF
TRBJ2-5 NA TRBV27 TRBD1 TGTGCCAGCAGTGCCGGACAGGCGAGGGGAGAGACCCAGTACTTC CASSAGQARGETQYF
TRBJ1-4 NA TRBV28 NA TGTGCCAGCAGTGTCACAGGGCGAAAACTGTTTTTT CASSVTGRKLFF
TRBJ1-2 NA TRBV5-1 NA TGCGCCAGCAGCTCGGGAGGAATCCAGGATGGCTACACCTTC CASSSGGIQDGYTF
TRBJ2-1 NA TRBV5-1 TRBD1 TGCGCCAGCAGCACGGACAGGGGTCACAATGAGCAGTTCTTC CASSTDRGHNEQFF
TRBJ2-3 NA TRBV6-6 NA TGTGCCACCACTCCTAGCGGCACAGATACGCAGTATTTT CATTPSGTDTQYF
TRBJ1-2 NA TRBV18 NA TGTGCCGCTGCCCCTCGCGCTGACTATGGCTACACCTTC CAAAPRADYGYTF
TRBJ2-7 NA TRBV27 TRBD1 TGTGCCAGCGGAAGGGACAGAAAGTACGAGCAGTACTTC CASGRDRKYEQYF
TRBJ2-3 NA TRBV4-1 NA TGCGCCAGCAGCCAATATTGGGGGGGCCCTAGCACAGATACGCAGTATTTT CASSQYWGGPSTDTQYF
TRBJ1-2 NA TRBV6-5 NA TGTGCCAGCAGCGAGGGTTATGGGTATGGCTACACCTTC CASSEGYGYGYTF
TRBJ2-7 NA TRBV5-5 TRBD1 TGTGCCAGCAGCTTGGGACAGGGGCTCTACGAGCAGTACTTC CASSLGQGLYEQYF
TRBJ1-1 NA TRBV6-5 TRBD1 TGTGCCAGCAGAAACCGGGACAGGGGAGCTTTCTTT CASRNRDRGAFF
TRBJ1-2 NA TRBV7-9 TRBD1 TGTGCCAGCAGCTTAAAGGAAGGTGACAGGGGCGGCTACACCTTC CASSLKEGDRGGYTF
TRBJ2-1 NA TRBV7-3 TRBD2 TGTGCCAGCAGCCTAACTAGCGGGGGGGCCCATGAGCAGTTCTTC CASSLTSGGAHEQFF
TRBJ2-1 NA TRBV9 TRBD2 TGTGCCAGCAGCGTCGAGCGGGGGGGCTACAATGAGCAGTTCTTC CASSVERGGYNEQFF
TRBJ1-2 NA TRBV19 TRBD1 TGTGCCAGTTTCGGGACAGGGGTCGGCTACACCTTC CASFGTGVGYTF
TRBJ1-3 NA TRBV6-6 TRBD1 TGTGCCAGCAGGACAGGGACGGGCGGAAACACCATATATTTT CASRTGTGGNTIYF
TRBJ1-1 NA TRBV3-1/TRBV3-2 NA TGTGCCAGCAGTCAAAACGGGGACACTGAAGCTTTCTTT CASSQNGDTEAFF
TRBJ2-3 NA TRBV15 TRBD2 TGTGCCACCAGCAGCCTGCTTAGCGGGGGCTTCACAGATACGCAGTATTTT CATSSLLSGGFTDTQYF
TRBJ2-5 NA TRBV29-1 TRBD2 TGCAGCGTTGCCACGACTAGCGGGGAGAGGGAGACCCAGTACTTC CSVATTSGERETQYF
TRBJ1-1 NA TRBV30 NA TGTGCCTGGAGTGTCGACTCCCCCTGGGGCCTTAGGGCTGAAGCTTTCTTT CAWSVDSPWGLRAEAFF
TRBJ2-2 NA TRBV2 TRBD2 TGTGCCAGTTCCCGGGAGGCCGGGGAGCTGTTTTTT CASSREAGELFF
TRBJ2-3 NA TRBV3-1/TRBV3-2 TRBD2 TGTGCCAGCAGCCCCATAGGAGCGGGGGGGTATACTAGCACAGATACGCAGTATTTT CASSPIGAGGYTSTDTQYF